This is a list of T cell receptor beta chains from one sample in a study of PD-1 blockade in classical Hodgkin lymphoma. TCRdb's copy holds only in-frame clones and misses some; the assay was immunoSEQ multiplex PCR. The repertoire holds fewer than 100,000 clones, with about nine tenths as singletons. The specimen was peripheral blood mononuclear cells (PBMCs), collected at baseline. These receptors were collected from a human donor with classical Hodgkin lymphoma. CDR3s include the opening cysteine and the closing phenylalanine or tryptophan. The D gene is left open where the match is weak. Size is omitted from some rows. Given values are once, few, many or a class for expanded clones.

TRBD2	TRBV14	TRBJ2-7	-	CASSRTGGSYEQYF	TGTGCCAGCAGCCGGACGGGGGGCTCCTACGAGCAGTACTTC
-	TRBV6-5	TRBJ1-4	-	CASSLHGEKLFF	TGTGCCAGCAGTCTCCATGGTGAAAAACTGTTTTTT
TRBD1	TRBV29-1	TRBJ1-2	-	CSVKGQGEVTNYGYTF	TGCAGCGTCAAGGGACAGGGGGAGGTCACTAACTATGGCTACACCTTC
TRBD1	TRBV7-9	TRBJ2-3	-	CASSRGRDRGVTDTQYF	TGTGCCAGCAGCCGCGGTAGGGACAGGGGCGTCACAGATACGCAGTATTTT
TRBD2	TRBV28	TRBJ2-3	-	CASSLIGTSGTNTQYF	TGTGCCAGCAGTTTAATAGGGACTAGCGGGACAAATACGCAGTATTTT
TRBD2	TRBV9	TRBJ2-3	-	CASSALADYSTGTQYF	TGTGCCAGCAGCGCTCTAGCGGACTATAGCACAGGTACGCAGTATTTT
TRBD1	TRBV30	TRBJ1-3	-	CAWTRTGDSGNTIYF	TGTGCCTGGACCCGTACAGGGGACTCTGGAAACACCATATATTTT
-	TRBV29-1	TRBJ1-1	-	CSVERLVRRRVGNAEAFF	TGCAGCGTTGAAAGGTTGGTACGACGCCGGGTTGGAAACGCTGAAGCTTTCTTT
TRBD1	TRBV7-7	TRBJ1-1	-	CASSFVTGDNTEAFF	TGTGCCAGCAGCTTTGTGACAGGGGACAACACTGAAGCTTTCTTT
-	TRBV9	TRBJ2-2	-	CASSVGGGHTANTGELFF	TGTGCCAGCAGCGTGGGCGGAGGACACACTGCGAACACCGGGGAGCTGTTTTTT
TRBD2	TRBV27	TRBJ2-1	-	CASTTPGLAGNEQFF	TGTGCCAGCACCACGCCGGGACTAGCGGGGAATGAGCAGTTCTTC
-	TRBV6-4	TRBJ2-5	once	CPQPVYGETQYF	TGCCCCCAGCCCGTGTACGGCGAGACCCAGTACTTC
-	TRBV28	TRBJ2-7	-	CASSIRGDGLKF	TGTGCCAGCAGTATAAGGGGGGACGGTCTGAAATTC
TRBD1	TRBV16	TRBJ1-1	-	CASSHGQGDTEAFF	TGTGCCAGCAGCCATGGACAGGGAGACACTGAAGCTTTCTTT
TRBD1	TRBV18	TRBJ2-3	-	CASSTGQATDTQYF	TGTGCCAGCTCAACCGGACAGGCCACAGATACGCAGTATTTT
-	TRBV6-5	TRBJ1-1	-	CASSYTHYLDSTEAFF	TGTGCCAGCAGTTACACACACTACTTGGACAGCACTGAAGCTTTCTTT
-	TRBV27	TRBJ1-2	-	CASSPGQLVYGYTF	TGTGCCAGCAGCCCCGGACAACTCGTATATGGCTACACCTTC
-	TRBV10-3	TRBJ1-1	-	CAISDRGHTEAFF	TGTGCCATCAGTGATAGAGGGCACACTGAAGCTTTCTTT
TRBD1	TRBV30	TRBJ1-5	few	CAWSEGAGYQPQHF	TGTGCCTGGAGTGAGGGGGCAGGGTATCAGCCCCAGCATTTT
-	TRBV5-1	TRBJ1-5	-	CASSLGPQGGNQPQHF	TGCGCCAGCAGCTTGGGGCCACAGGGAGGCAATCAGCCCCAGCATTTT
TRBD1	TRBV4-1	TRBJ1-1	-	CASSQDPRTGLKNTEAFF	TGCGCCAGCAGCCAAGACCCCCGGACAGGGTTAAAGAACACTGAAGCTTTCTTT
TRBD1	TRBV7-9	TRBJ2-3	-	CASRADRDRVADTQYF	TGTGCCAGCAGAGCAGACCGGGACAGGGTGGCCGATACGCAGTATTTT
TRBD2	TRBV9	TRBJ2-1	few	CASSVRASGGSYNEQFF	TGTGCCAGCAGCGTAAGGGCTAGCGGGGGTTCCTACAATGAGCAGTTCTTC
-	TRBV28	TRBJ1-5	once	CASSLSKRGRQPQHF	TGTGCCAGCAGTTTATCGAAAAGGGGTCGGCAGCCCCAGCATTTT
TRBD2	TRBV19	TRBJ2-3	-	CASNPSGASTDTQYF	TGTGCCAGTAACCCTAGCGGGGCTAGCACAGATACGCAGTATTTT
-	TRBV14	TRBJ1-2	-	CASSDEPYPDGGYTF	TGTGCCAGCAGCGACGAGCCATATCCGGACGGTGGCTACACCTTC
TRBD1	TRBV19	TRBJ1-5	-	CASTMGQFCQPQHF	TGTGCCAGTACCATGGGACAGTTCTGCCAGCCCCAGCATTTT
TRBD1	TRBV5-1	TRBJ2-7	-	CASSGGTGGSYEQYF	TGCGCCAGCAGCGGAGGGACAGGGGGATCCTACGAGCAGTACTTC
TRBD2	TRBV5-1	TRBJ2-1	-	CASSFSRLAGVNEQFF	TGCGCCAGCAGCTTCAGTAGACTAGCGGGAGTCAATGAGCAGTTCTTC
TRBD2	TRBV6-1	TRBJ2-7	once	CASSGADGGSAHEQYF	TGTGCCAGCAGTGGCGCAGACGGCGGGAGCGCCCACGAGCAGTACTTC
TRBD2	TRBV30	TRBJ2-3	-	CAWSGTAGGRQATQYF	TGTGCCTGGAGTGGGACCGCGGGAGGGCGACAAGCTACGCAGTATTTT
-	TRBV11-1	TRBJ2-5	once	CASSLAVVLRQEETQYF	TGTGCCAGCAGCTTAGCGGTTGTGCTAAGACAGGAAGAGACCCAGTACTTC
-	TRBV7-9	TRBJ1-5	-	CASSFSAPSGPQHF	TGTGCCAGCAGCTTTAGTGCACCCTCGGGACCCCAGCATTTT
-	TRBV6-1	TRBJ2-3	-	CASSERGAPSGDTQYF	TGTGCCAGCAGTGAAAGGGGCGCACCCAGCGGAGATACGCAGTATTTT
TRBD2	TRBV25-1	TRBJ2-1	-	CASGPKGLAGSSYNEQFF	TGTGCCAGCGGTCCAAAGGGACTAGCGGGGAGCTCCTACAATGAGCAGTTCTTC
-	TRBV19	TRBJ1-4	once	CASSIGRGSTNEKLFF	TGTGCCAGTAGTATAGGTAGGGGATCGACTAATGAAAAACTGTTTTTT
TRBD2	TRBV5-1	TRBJ2-1	-	CASSLLAGGPNEQFF	TGCGCCAGCAGCTTACTAGCGGGAGGGCCCAATGAGCAGTTCTTC
-	TRBV6-1	TRBJ2-7	-	CASSEDSRHEQYF	TGTGCCAGCAGTGAAGATTCCCGCCACGAGCAGTACTTC
-	TRBV5-6	TRBJ1-1	once	CASSFPKFGGGRLNTEAFF	TGTGCCAGCAGCTTTCCCAAATTCGGAGGGGGAAGGTTGAACACTGAAGCTTTCTTT
-	TRBV2	TRBJ1-4	-	CASSSPGRGLFF	TGTGCCAGCAGTTCGCCAGGGAGGGGTCTGTTTTTT
TRBD2	TRBV28	TRBJ2-2	-	CASSLPRFFSSGRSTGELFF	TGTGCCAGCAGTTTGCCCCGCTTTTTTAGTAGCGGGAGAAGTACCGGGGAGCTGTTTTTT
TRBD1	TRBV15	TRBJ2-1	-	CATSRGQGGYNEQFF	TGTGCCACCAGCAGAGGACAGGGGGGCTACAATGAGCAGTTCTTC
-	TRBV15	TRBJ1-3	-	CATSPTGLDMGNTIYF	TGTGCCACCAGCCCCACAGGGTTGGATATGGGAAACACCATATATTTT
TRBD1	TRBV4-1	TRBJ2-7	-	CASSQGLQGTYEQYF	TGCGCCAGCAGCCAAGGCCTACAGGGGACCTACGAGCAGTACTTC
-	TRBV29-1	TRBJ2-5	-	CSVEVETQYF	TGCAGCGTTGAAGTAGAGACCCAGTACTTC
-	TRBV5-1	TRBJ1-3	few	CASSSDISNGNTIYF	TGCGCCAGCAGCTCGGACATCTCGAATGGAAACACCATATATTTT
-	TRBV6-5	TRBJ1-5	-	CASTEGLYSNQPQHF	TGTGCCAGCACTGAGGGACTTTATAGCAATCAGCCCCAGCATTTT
TRBD1	TRBV9	TRBJ1-1	once	CASVRGQTNTEAFF	TGTGCCAGCGTCCGGGGACAGACGAACACTGAAGCTTTCTTT
TRBD2	TRBV4-3	TRBJ2-3	-	CASSQGLADLSTDTQYF	TGCGCCAGCAGCCAGGGACTAGCGGATCTCAGCACAGATACGCAGTATTTT
-	TRBV6-5	TRBJ1-6	once	CASTPSRDSPLHF	TGTGCCAGCACCCCGAGCAGGGATTCACCCCTCCACTTT
TRBD1	TRBV11-3	TRBJ2-1	-	CASSSGQGLGHEQFF	TGTGCCAGCAGCTCCGGACAGGGTCTTGGTCATGAGCAGTTCTTC